This is a list of T cell receptor beta chains from one sample in a study of identical twins. One entry per CDR3 protein, called by TCRdb with MiXCR from the 5' RACE reads. The table shows 450,000 to 650,000 distinct CDR3 sequences, with 13% to 15% occurring only once. Separately, the same data were catalogued under a study of yellow fever vaccine responses in identical twins.

Sequenced input: CD4+ T cells sorted from blood. These receptors were collected from a woman between 18 and 30 years old in good health. CDR3s include the opening cysteine and the closing phenylalanine or tryptophan. The order of the fields is J gene, V gene, clone size, D gene, CDR3 DNA, CDR3 protein. The D gene is left open where the match is weak. Not all rows give a size; the values are once, few, many and, for expanded clones, a class.

TRBJ1-2,TRBV7-9,NA,NA,TGTGCCAGCAGCTTAGGGTCGGGCGCCGACTATGGCTACACCTTC,CASSLGSGADYGYTF
TRBJ2-1,TRBV24-1,NA,TRBD2,TGTGCCACCAGTGATCTCACTAGCGGGAGCTGGAATGAGCAGTTCTTC,CATSDLTSGSWNEQFF
TRBJ2-6,TRBV12-3/TRBV12-4,NA,TRBD1,TGTGCCAGCAGCCGATGGGACAGCTCTGGGGCCAACGTCCTGACTTTC,CASSRWDSSGANVLTF
TRBJ1-1,TRBV5-1,few,NA,TGCGCCAGCAGCCTTTGGGGTACAACGAACACTGAGGCTTTCTTT,CASSLWGTTNTEAFF
TRBJ2-3,TRBV9,few,NA,TGTGCCAGCAGCGTAGGTGGCAGGGCAGGCACAGATACGCAGTATTTT,CASSVGGRAGTDTQYF
TRBJ2-2,TRBV10-3,NA,NA,TGTGCCATCAGTCGAGAGGGCAGTAAGAACACCGGGGAGCTGTTTTTT,CAISREGSKNTGELFF
TRBJ2-5,TRBV11-1,few,TRBD2,TGTGCCAGCAGCCAGGTCGCGCCACGTTCCGGACTAGTCTTTTGGGAGACCCAGTACTTC,CASSQVAPRSGLVFWETQYF
TRBJ2-7,TRBV28,NA,TRBD1,TGTGCCAGCAGTTCCCTACTAAGGACAGGGACCTACGAGCAGTACTTC,CASSSLLRTGTYEQYF
TRBJ2-1,TRBV12-3/TRBV12-4,few,TRBD2,TGTGCCAGCAGTTTAAAGGGTAGCGGGAGGGCGGTTGAGCAGTTCTTC,CASSLKGSGRAVEQFF
TRBJ2-1,TRBV3-1,few,NA,TGTGCCAGCAGCCCCTCCCGAAGCGGTGAGCAGTTCTTC,CASSPSRSGEQFF
TRBJ2-4,TRBV7-2,NA,TRBD1,TGTGCCAGCAGCGCAGACAGGGCCACCGCCAAAAACATTCAGTACTTC,CASSADRATAKNIQYF
TRBJ1-1,TRBV5-1,NA,NA,TGCGCCAGCAGCTTGGTTGGTCCCCCCGAAAAAATGAACACTGAAGCTTTCTTT,CASSLVGPPEKMNTEAFF
TRBJ2-5,TRBV18,few,TRBD2,TGTGCCAGCTCACCACTTTCGACTAGCGGACAAGAGACCCAGTACTTC,CASSPLSTSGQETQYF
TRBJ1-4,TRBV7-9,NA,TRBD1,TGTGCCAGCAGCTTTCGACAGGGGGATAATGAAAAACTGTTTTTT,CASSFRQGDNEKLFF
TRBJ1-6,TRBV12-3/TRBV12-4,many,NA,TGTGCCAGCAGCCCTGCTAGGAGTTCACCCCTCCACTTT,CASSPARSSPLHF
TRBJ2-1,TRBV7-2,NA,TRBD2,TGTGCCAGCAGCTTAGCAGTGGGCGGGAGCTACAATGAGCAGTTCTTC,CASSLAVGGSYNEQFF
TRBJ2-5,TRBV3-1,few,TRBD2,TGTGCCAGCAGCCAAGTCTCACTAGCGGGATCCACCTACCAAGAGACCCAGTACTTC,CASSQVSLAGSTYQETQYF
TRBJ2-1,TRBV7-2,few,NA,TGTGCCAGCAGAACTAGATCCCATGAGCAGTTCTTC,CASRTRSHEQFF
TRBJ2-1,TRBV20-1,NA,TRBD2,TGCAGTGCTAGTTCAGCGGGAGGGTTAATTGGGCCCTACAATGAGCAGTTCTTC,CSASSAGGLIGPYNEQFF
TRBJ1-4,TRBV20-1,NA,NA,TGCAGTGCCGTGTTACTGGGTGAAAAACTGTTTTTT,CSAVLLGEKLFF
TRBJ2-7,TRBV20-1,few,NA,TGCAGTGCTAGAGATCGAGTTGAGCTACTCTCCTACGAGCAGTACTTC,CSARDRVELLSYEQYF
TRBJ2-2,TRBV20-1,NA,NA,TGCAGTGCTAGAGATAAGGACCTTCTGGCGGGACACACCGGGGAGCTGTTTTTT,CSARDKDLLAGHTGELFF
TRBJ1-6,TRBV20-1,few,TRBD1,TGCAGTGCTCTAGGGGACAGTAATTCACCCCTCCACTTT,CSALGDSNSPLHF
TRBJ2-1,TRBV20-1,few,NA,TGCAGTGCTAGCCTCGGGACGACAAGGGGTGAGCAGTTCTTC,CSASLGTTRGEQFF
TRBJ1-5,TRBV12-3/TRBV12-4,NA,NA,TGTGCCAGCAGTTTAAGGCTCCCTAGCAATCAGCCCCAGCATTTT,CASSLRLPSNQPQHF
TRBJ2-3,TRBV12-3/TRBV12-4,few,NA,TGTGCCAGCGTGAGTCGAGCGGGTCTGGATTTT,CASVSRAGLDF
TRBJ1-1,TRBV12-3/TRBV12-4,few,TRBD1,TGTGCCAGCAGTAGCCCCGGGACAGGGGCGAACACTGAAGCTTTCTTT,CASSSPGTGANTEAFF
TRBJ2-3,TRBV20-1,few,TRBD2,TGCAGTGCTAGAGACCCCATTAGCGGGAAGACAGATACGCAGTATTTT,CSARDPISGKTDTQYF
TRBJ2-1,TRBV7-3,few,NA,TGTGCCAGCAGCCCGGGACTTACTAATGAGCAGTTCTTC,CASSPGLTNEQFF